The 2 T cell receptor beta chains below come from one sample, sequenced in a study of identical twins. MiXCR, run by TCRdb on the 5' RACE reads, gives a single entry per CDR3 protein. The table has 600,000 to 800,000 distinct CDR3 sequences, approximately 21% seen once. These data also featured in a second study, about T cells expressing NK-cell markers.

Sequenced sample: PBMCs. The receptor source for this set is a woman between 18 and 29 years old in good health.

The CDR3 loop reads CSARGIQAPLNEKLFF. CDR3 in DNA: TGCAGTGCTAGAGGGATACAGGCTCCCCTAAATGAAAAACTGTTTTTT. The chain has TRBV20-1 and TRBJ1-4, with D perhaps matching TRBD1 (5 bases). Germline assignment: CDR1 DFQATT and CDR2 SNEGSKA (reference sequence). Trimming took off 1 base at V and 5 bases at J, with 17 bases between the two ends. CDR3 size: 16 residues.

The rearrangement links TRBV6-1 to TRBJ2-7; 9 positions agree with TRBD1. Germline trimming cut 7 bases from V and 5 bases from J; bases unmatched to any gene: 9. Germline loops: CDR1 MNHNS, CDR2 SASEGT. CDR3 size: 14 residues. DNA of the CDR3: TGTGCCAGCAACACCGGGACAGGGCTAGACGAGCAGTACTTC. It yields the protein CASNTGTGLDEQYF.